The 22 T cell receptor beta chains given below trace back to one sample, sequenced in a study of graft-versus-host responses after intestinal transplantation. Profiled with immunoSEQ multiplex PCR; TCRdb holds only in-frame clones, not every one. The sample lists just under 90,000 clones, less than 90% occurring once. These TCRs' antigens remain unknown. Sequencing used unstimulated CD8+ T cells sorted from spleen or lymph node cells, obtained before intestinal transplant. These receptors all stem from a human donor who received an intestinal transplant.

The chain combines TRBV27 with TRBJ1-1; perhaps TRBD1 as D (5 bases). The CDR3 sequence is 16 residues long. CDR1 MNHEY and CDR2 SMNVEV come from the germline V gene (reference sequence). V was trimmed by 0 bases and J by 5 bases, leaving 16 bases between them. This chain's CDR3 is CASSLSWGGAGTEAFF. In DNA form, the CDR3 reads TGTGCCAGCAGTTTATCGTGGGGAGGGGCAGGTACTGAAGCTTTCTTT.

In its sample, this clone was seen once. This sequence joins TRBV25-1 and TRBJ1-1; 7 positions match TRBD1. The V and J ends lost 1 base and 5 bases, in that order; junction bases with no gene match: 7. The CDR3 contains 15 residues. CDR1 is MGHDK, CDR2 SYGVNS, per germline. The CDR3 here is CASSEWKGAGTEAFF. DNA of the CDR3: TGTGCCAGCAGTGAATGGAAGGGGGCAGGTACTGAAGCTTTCTTT.

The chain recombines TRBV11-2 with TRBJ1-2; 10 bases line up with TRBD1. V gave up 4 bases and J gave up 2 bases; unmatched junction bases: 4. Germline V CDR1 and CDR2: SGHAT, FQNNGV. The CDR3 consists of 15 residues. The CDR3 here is CASSSPGQGNYGYTF. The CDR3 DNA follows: TGTGCCAGCAGCTCGCCGGGACAGGGGAACTATGGCTACACCTTC.

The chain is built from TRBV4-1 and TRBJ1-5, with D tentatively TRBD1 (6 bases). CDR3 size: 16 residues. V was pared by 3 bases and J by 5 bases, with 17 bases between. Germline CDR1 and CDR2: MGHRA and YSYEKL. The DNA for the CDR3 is TGCGCCAGCAGCCATTGGGTCCGGGACACTTATCAGCCCCAGCATTTT. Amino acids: CASSHWVRDTYQPQHF.

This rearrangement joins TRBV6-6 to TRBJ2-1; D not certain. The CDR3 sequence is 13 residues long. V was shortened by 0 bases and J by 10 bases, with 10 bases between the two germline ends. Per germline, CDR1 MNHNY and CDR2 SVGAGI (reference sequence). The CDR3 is CASSYSPGLEQFF. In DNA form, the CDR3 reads TGTGCCAGCAGTTACTCCCCTGGCCTAGAGCAGTTCTTC.

The chain's CDR3 is CASSTQGDTEAFF. The CDR3 nucleotides read TGCGCCAGCAGCACTCAGGGGGACACTGAAGCTTTCTTT. The chain is built from TRBV4-1 and TRBJ1-1; 7 nucleotides align to TRBD1. Trimming took 5 bases from V and 3 from J; bases not matched to a gene: 3. The CDR3 extends over 13 amino acids. Germline V gives CDR1 MGHRA, CDR2 YSYEKL.

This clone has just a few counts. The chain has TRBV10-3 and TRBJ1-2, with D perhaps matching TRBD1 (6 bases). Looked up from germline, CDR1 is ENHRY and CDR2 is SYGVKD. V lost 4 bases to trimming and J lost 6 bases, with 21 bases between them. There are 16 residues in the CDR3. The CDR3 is CAISGSPEGGGDGYTF. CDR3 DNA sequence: TGTGCCATCAGTGGGTCCCCGGAGGGGGGGGGTGATGGCTACACCTTC.

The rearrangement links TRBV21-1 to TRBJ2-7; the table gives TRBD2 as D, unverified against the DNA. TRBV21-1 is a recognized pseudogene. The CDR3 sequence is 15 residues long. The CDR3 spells CASSKGRRELYEQYF. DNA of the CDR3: TGTGCCAGCAGCAAAGGAAGACGGGAGCTGTACGAGCAGTACTTC.

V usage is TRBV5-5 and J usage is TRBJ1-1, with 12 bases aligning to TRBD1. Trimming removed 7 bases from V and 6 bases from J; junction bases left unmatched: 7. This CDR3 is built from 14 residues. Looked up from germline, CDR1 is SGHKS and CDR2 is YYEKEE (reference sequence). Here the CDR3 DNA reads TGTGCCAGCGGGGACAGGGGGCGCTACCCTGAAGCTTTCTTT. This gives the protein CASGDRGRYPEAFF.

As DNA, the CDR3 is TGTGCCAGCTCAGGAGACCTCGCCAGGGGGCTTAATTCACCCCTCCACTTT. It is translated as CASSGDLARGLNSPLHF. The chain joins TRBV18 to TRBJ1-6; 8 bases line up with TRBD1. The CDR3 covers 17 residues. Trimming took 5 bases from V and 6 from J; bases not matched to a gene: 12. Germline-derived CDR1 and CDR2 are KGHSH and LQKENI.

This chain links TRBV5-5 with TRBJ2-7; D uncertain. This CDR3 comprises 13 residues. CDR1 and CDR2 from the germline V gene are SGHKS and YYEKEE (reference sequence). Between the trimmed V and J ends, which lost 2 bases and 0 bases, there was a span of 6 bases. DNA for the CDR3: TGTGCCAGCAGCTTTGCCGTCTCCTACGAGCAGTACTTC. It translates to CASSFAVSYEQYF.

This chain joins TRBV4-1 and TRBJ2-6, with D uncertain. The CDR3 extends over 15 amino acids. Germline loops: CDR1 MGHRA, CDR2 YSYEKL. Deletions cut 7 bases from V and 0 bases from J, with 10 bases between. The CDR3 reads CASIKDPSGANVLTF. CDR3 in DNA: TGCGCCAGCATCAAGGATCCCTCTGGGGCCAACGTCCTGACTTTC.

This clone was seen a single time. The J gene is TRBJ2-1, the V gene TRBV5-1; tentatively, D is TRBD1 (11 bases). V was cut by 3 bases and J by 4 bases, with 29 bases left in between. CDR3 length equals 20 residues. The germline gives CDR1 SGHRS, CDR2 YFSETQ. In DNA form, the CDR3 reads TGCGCCAGCAGCTCGCCACGGACAGGGGGCGAGCGGGAGGGTTACAATGAGCAGTTCTTC. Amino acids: CASSSPRTGGEREGYNEQFF.

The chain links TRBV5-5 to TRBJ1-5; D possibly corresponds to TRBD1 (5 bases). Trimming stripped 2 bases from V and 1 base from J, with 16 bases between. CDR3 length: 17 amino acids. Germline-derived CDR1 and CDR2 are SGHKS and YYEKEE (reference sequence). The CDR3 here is CASSFSRGSISNQPQHF. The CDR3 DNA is TGTGCCAGCAGCTTTTCGAGGGGTTCTATAAGCAATCAGCCCCAGCATTTT.

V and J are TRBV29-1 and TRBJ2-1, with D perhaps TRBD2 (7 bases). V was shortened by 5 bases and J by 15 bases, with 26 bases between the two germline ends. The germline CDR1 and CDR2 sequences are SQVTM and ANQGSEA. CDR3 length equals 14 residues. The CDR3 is CSVRGGTGTSRVFF. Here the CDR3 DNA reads TGCAGCGTTAGGGGGGGCACAGGGACCTCGAGGGTGTTCTTC.

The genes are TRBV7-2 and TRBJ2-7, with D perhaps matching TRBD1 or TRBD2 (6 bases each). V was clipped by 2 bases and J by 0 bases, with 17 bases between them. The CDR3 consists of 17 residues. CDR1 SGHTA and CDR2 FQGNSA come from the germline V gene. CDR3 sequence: CASSLPSGADFSYEQYF. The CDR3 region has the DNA TGTGCCAGCAGCTTACCCTCGGGGGCCGATTTCTCCTACGAGCAGTACTTC.

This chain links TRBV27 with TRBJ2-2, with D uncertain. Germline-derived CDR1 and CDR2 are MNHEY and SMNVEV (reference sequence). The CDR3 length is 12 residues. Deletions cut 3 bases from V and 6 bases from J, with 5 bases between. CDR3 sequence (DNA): TGTGCCAGCAGTTTGGTATCCGGGGAGCTGTTTTTT. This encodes CASSLVSGELFF.

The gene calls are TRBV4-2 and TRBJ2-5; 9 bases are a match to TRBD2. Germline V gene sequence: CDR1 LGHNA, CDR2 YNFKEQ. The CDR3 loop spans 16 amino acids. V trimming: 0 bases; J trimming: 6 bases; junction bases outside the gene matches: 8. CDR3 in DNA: TGTGCCAGCAGCCAAGAGAGCGCGGGGGGGGGAAAGACCCAGTACTTC. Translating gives CASSQESAGGGKTQYF.

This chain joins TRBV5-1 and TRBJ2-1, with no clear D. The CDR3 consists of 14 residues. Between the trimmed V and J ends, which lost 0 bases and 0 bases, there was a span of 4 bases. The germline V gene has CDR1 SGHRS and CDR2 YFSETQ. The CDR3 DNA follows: TGCGCCAGCAGCTTGGGCAACTCCTACAATGAGCAGTTCTTC. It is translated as CASSLGNSYNEQFF.

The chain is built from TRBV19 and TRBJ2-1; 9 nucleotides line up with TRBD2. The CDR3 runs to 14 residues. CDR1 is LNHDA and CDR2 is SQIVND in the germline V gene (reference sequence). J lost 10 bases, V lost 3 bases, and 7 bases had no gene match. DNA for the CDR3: TGTGCCAGTAGTATGACCCTAGCGGGACGCGAGCAGTTCTTC. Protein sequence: CASSMTLAGREQFF.

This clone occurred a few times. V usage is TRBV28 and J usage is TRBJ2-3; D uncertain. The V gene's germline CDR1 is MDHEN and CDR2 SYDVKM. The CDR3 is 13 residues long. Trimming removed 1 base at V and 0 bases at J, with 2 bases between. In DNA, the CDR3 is TGTGCCAGCAGTTTATTCAGCACAGATACGCAGTATTTT. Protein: CASSLFSTDTQYF. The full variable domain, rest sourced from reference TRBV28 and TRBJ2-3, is DVKVTQSSRYLVKRTGEKVFLECVQDMDHENMFWYRQDPGLGLRLIYFSYDVKMKEKGDIPEGYSVSREKKERFSLILESASTNQTSMYLCASSLFSTDTQYFGPGTRLTVL.

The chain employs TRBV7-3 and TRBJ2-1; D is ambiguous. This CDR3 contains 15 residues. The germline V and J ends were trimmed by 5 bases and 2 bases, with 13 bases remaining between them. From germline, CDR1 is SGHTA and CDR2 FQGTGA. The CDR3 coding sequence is TGTGCCAGCAGCCCCAGAATCTCCCCCTACAATGAGCAGTTCTTC. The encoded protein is CASSPRISPYNEQFF.